This TCR beta chain originates from a study of regulatory T cells in long-lasting Graves disease. Building the TCR beta libraries relied on iRepertoire HTBI primers, and CDR3 regions underwent Arm-PCR. MiXCR, run by TCRdb on the multiplex PCR reads, gives a single entry per CDR3 protein. The table lists over 450,000 distinct CDR3 sequences, 12% of them singletons. This clonotype was seen more than once but under ten times. Time point here: newly diagnosed GD, antithyroid drugs for less than 3 months. Following extraction of RNA from PBMCs, that RNA was used to make the TCR library. The guidelines of the American Thyroid Association were the basis for diagnosing Graves' disease. Germline V lookup: CDR1 LNHDA, CDR2 SQIVND (reference sequence). The CDR3 has 18 residues. V lost 4 bases, J lost 0 bases, and 11 bases stayed unmatched. This same sample was also part of a study on T cells in Graves' hyperthyroidism and ophthalmopathy.

The rearrangement links TRBV19 to TRBJ2-4; 8 bases are a match to TRBD1. This receptor was obtained from a woman aged 30 to 39 with Graves disease. The material sequenced was peripheral blood mononuclear cells (PBMCs), taken at new diagnosis, from a patient treated with antithyroid drugs. DNA of the CDR3: TGTGCCAGTAGTACGCCCGGGACAGGAGTAATAGCCAAAAACATTCAGTACTTC. Protein product: CASSTPGTGVIAKNIQYF.